This is a list of T cell receptor beta chains from one sample in a study of blood T cell repertoires in COVID-19. Produced via immunoSEQ multiplex PCR; TCRdb's table is partial and in-frame only. The sample has fewer than 350,000 clones, approximately 83% seen once. The sequenced sample was PBMCs or T cells enriched from blood (not recorded which). The receptor set was obtained from a man aged 30 to 45 who had recovered from COVID-19. CDR3s include the opening cysteine and the closing phenylalanine or tryptophan. A D gene is named only where the DNA matches it firmly. Clone size, where shown, is once, few, many, or a class for clones that have expanded.

clone_size	v_call	d_call	j_call	cdr3_nt	cdr3_aa
-	TRBV15	-	TRBJ2-3	TGTGCCACCAGAGGGACTGGTTCCGATACGCAGTATTTT	CATRGTGSDTQYF
-	TRBV18	-	TRBJ1-2	TGTGCCAGCTCACCCGGAGCTAACTATGGCTACACCTTC	CASSPGANYGYTF
once	TRBV7-9	-	TRBJ2-4	TGTGCCAGCAGCGCAACAGGGTCGGGCAAAAACATTCAGTACTTC	CASSATGSGKNIQYF
-	TRBV5-1	-	TRBJ1-3	TGCGCCAGCAGCTTGATTGGAGACTCTGGAAACACCATATATTTT	CASSLIGDSGNTIYF
-	TRBV25-1	TRBD1	TRBJ2-7	TGTGCCAGCAGTCCCGGGACAGCGTCCTACGAGCAGTACTTC	CASSPGTASYEQYF
-	TRBV15	-	TRBJ2-1	TGTGCCACCAGCAAGAGAAGCGGGTTCGGGAATGAGCAGTTCTTC	CATSKRSGFGNEQFF
-	TRBV6-4	-	TRBJ2-7	TGTGCCAGACAGGGTATTGAGCAGTACTTC	CARQGIEQYF
once	TRBV5-6	-	TRBJ1-1	TGTGCCAGCAGCTTGGACAGCTACGAAGCTTTCTTT	CASSLDSYEAFF
-	TRBV5-1	-	TRBJ1-5	TGCGCCAGCAGCTTGGCGGGGCAGGGGAATCAGCCCCAGCATTTT	CASSLAGQGNQPQHF
once	TRBV5-1	TRBD1	TRBJ1-2	TGCGCCAGCAGCCTACTGACAGGGGCCTCTATCTATGGCTACACCTTC	CASSLLTGASIYGYTF
-	TRBV5-1	TRBD2	TRBJ2-7	TGCGCCAGCAGCTTGCTAGCGGGGGACCGCTTGGAGCAGTACTTC	CASSLLAGDRLEQYF
-	TRBV9	TRBD1	TRBJ1-2	TGTGCCAGCAGCTTACAGACAGGGCAAGGCTACACCTTC	CASSLQTGQGYTF
once	TRBV19	TRBD1	TRBJ1-5	TGTGCCAGCCGACAGACAGGGGGTTTCAATCAGCCCCAGCATTTT	CASRQTGGFNQPQHF
-	TRBV5-1	-	TRBJ1-1	TGCGCCAGCAGCTGGGGGCCAGGGGCGGTGAGGACTGAAGCTTTCTTT	CASSWGPGAVRTEAFF
-	TRBV9	-	TRBJ2-1	TGTGCCAGCAGCGTAGAGGCGGGCGGAAACAATGAGCAGTTCTTC	CASSVEAGGNNEQFF
-	TRBV27	TRBD2	TRBJ2-1	TGTGCCAGCAGTTTATCTAGCGGGGTCTCCTACAATGAGCAGTTCTTC	CASSLSSGVSYNEQFF
-	TRBV7-9	TRBD1	TRBJ1-6	TGTGCCAGCAGCCCCAACAGGGGTGGAACACCCCTCCACTTT	CASSPNRGGTPLHF
-	TRBV2	-	TRBJ2-3	TGTGCCAGCAGTAGGGACAGTGGAGGGGCAGATACGCAGTATTTT	CASSRDSGGADTQYF
-	TRBV7-2	TRBD2	TRBJ2-5	TGTGCCAGCAGCTTATTAGCGGGGGTTCAAGAGACCCAGTACTTC	CASSLLAGVQETQYF
once	TRBV5-4	TRBD2	TRBJ2-5	TGTGCCAGCAGTCTTAGCGGGGGGGCCGGGGAGACCCAGTACTTC	CASSLSGGAGETQYF
-	TRBV19	-	TRBJ2-5	TGTGCCAGTAGTGCACAAGAAGAGACCCAGTACTTC	CASSAQEETQYF
-	TRBV6-5	-	TRBJ2-7	TGTGCCAGCACCAACAGTGTACCCTACGAGCAGTACTTC	CASTNSVPYEQYF
-	TRBV29-1	TRBD1	TRBJ1-1	TGCAGCGTTCGACAGGGAAGCCTGAACACTGAAGCTTTCTTT	CSVRQGSLNTEAFF
-	TRBV3-1/TRBV3-2	TRBD1	TRBJ1-6	TGTGCCAGCAGCCAGGGACAGGGTGGATTTTCACCCCTCCACTTT	CASSQGQGGFSPLHF
-	TRBV11-2	TRBD2	TRBJ2-7	TGTGCCAGCAGCCCCCTTCGCGGGGGGTCCTACGAGCAGTACTTC	CASSPLRGGSYEQYF
-	TRBV6-5	TRBD2	TRBJ2-7	TGTGCCACCCAATCGGGGGGATACGAGCAGTACTTC	CATQSGGYEQYF
few	TRBV10-3	TRBD1	TRBJ2-5	TGTGCCACCGAGGGGCCTACAGGGGGCGCGAAAAATAGGGAGACCCAGTACTTC	CATEGPTGGAKNRETQYF
few	TRBV3-1/TRBV3-2	TRBD2	TRBJ2-5	TGTGCCAGCAGCACGCGGGGGTCCGAGGAGACCCAGTACTTC	CASSTRGSEETQYF
few	TRBV12-5	-	TRBJ2-7	TGTGCTAGTGGTAAAGTCGGAGTGAGCTACGAGCAGTACTTC	CASGKVGVSYEQYF
once	TRBV9	-	TRBJ1-1	TGTGCCAGCAGCGTAGCAGTGAACACTGAAGCTTTCTTT	CASSVAVNTEAFF
-	TRBV7-2	-	TRBJ2-3	TGTGCCAGCAGCTTACTATCCCGAACAGATACGCAGTATTTT	CASSLLSRTDTQYF
-	TRBV10-3	TRBD2	TRBJ2-7	TGTGCCATCAGCCGAGCGGGGGACTACGAGCAGTACTTC	CAISRAGDYEQYF
-	TRBV30	TRBD1	TRBJ1-6	TGTGCCTGGAGGACCGGGACAGATAATTCACCCCTCCACTTT	CAWRTGTDNSPLHF
-	TRBV27	-	TRBJ2-1	TGTGCCAGCAGTGGAACCGTGAGGAACAATGAGCAGTTCTTC	CASSGTVRNNEQFF
-	TRBV24-1	-	TRBJ2-3	TGTGCCACCAGTGACGTGCGGGACGGCACAGATACGCAGTATTTT	CATSDVRDGTDTQYF
once	TRBV7-3	-	TRBJ2-1	TGTGCCAGCACCTCTCTCCAGGACAAGAAGTTCTTC	CASTSLQDKKFF
once	TRBV5-1	-	TRBJ1-1	TGCGCCAGCAGCTCCCGTACGGTAAACACTGAAGCTTTCTTT	CASSSRTVNTEAFF
-	TRBV7-9	-	TRBJ1-1	TGTGCCAGCAGCCAGGACAGAATAGGCACTGAAGCTTTCTTT	CASSQDRIGTEAFF
-	TRBV7-2	TRBD2	TRBJ2-3	TGTGCCAGCGTAGTCGGGGGGGCCACAGATACGCAGTATTTT	CASVVGGATDTQYF
-	TRBV29-1	-	TRBJ1-5	TGCAGCGTTGGTGGCACCAATCAGCCCCAGCATTTT	CSVGGTNQPQHF
few	TRBV14	-	TRBJ1-3	TGTGCCAGCAGCTACTCGAACACCATATATTTT	CASSYSNTIYF
-	TRBV30	-	TRBJ1-6	TGTGCCTGGAGCCCTCATAGGGGTAAGGGGTCGTCACCCCTCCACTTT	CAWSPHRGKGSSPLHF
-	TRBV6-5	-	TRBJ2-5	TGTGCCAGCATAGCGGCGGGGCAAGAGACCCAGTACTTC	CASIAAGQETQYF
once	TRBV30	-	TRBJ2-1	TGTGCCTGGAGCCGCGTGGTTGGTGAGCAGTTCTTC	CAWSRVVGEQFF
-	TRBV6-5	-	TRBJ1-2	TGTGCCAGCAGTCTCGGACTCCCCCTGTTGTATGGCTACACCTTC	CASSLGLPLLYGYTF
few	TRBV7-6	-	TRBJ2-1	TGTGCCAGCAGCTTAGTTGTTAGCTCCTACAATGAGCAGTTCTTC	CASSLVVSSYNEQFF
-	TRBV14	-	TRBJ1-2	TGTGCCAGCAGCCAAGGTTATGGGGGAGGCAATGGCTACACCTTC	CASSQGYGGGNGYTF
-	TRBV3-1/TRBV3-2	TRBD1	TRBJ2-7	TGTGCCAGCAGCTATAGACAGGGGGTGAACGAGCAGTACTTC	CASSYRQGVNEQYF
many	TRBV4-3	-	TRBJ2-5	TGCGCCAGCAACCCCCCCCCGCCCCGGGGTAGCGAGACCCAGTACTTC	CASNPPPPRGSETQYF
-	TRBV5-1	-	TRBJ1-1	TGCGCCAGCAGCTTGTCCAAGGGGGGGAATGAAGCTTTCTTT	CASSLSKGGNEAFF
few	TRBV2	-	TRBJ1-5	TGTGCCAGCAGTGGACCGCCGAGGGGGGGGCCCCAGCATTTT	CASSGPPRGGPQHF
-	TRBV18	TRBD1	TRBJ1-2	TGTGCCAGCTCACCTGGACAGGCTACGCACTATGGCTACACCTTC	CASSPGQATHYGYTF